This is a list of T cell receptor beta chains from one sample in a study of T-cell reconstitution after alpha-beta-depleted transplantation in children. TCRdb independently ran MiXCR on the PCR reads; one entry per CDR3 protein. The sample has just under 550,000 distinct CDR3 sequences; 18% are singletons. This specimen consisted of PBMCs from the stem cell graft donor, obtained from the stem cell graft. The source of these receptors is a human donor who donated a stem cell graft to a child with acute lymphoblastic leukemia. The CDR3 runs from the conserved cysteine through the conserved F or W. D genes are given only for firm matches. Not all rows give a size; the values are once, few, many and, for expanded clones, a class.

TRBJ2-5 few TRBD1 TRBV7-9 CASSGPRDRPYQETQYF
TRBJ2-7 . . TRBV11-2 CASSRPSARGDEQYF
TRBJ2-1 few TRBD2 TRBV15 CATQGGTSGSSSYNEQFF
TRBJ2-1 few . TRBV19 CASSILSGPSIGNEQFF
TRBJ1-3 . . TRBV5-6 CASSGNQRNTIYF
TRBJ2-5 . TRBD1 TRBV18 CASSPLLGITTGGRETQYF
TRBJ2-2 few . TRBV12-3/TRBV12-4 CASQSHHRPGELFF
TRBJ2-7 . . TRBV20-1 CSARSFSARVLSHEQYF
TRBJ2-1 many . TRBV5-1 CASSLGAGLSYNEQFF
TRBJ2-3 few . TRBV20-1 CSAREVGRDTQYF
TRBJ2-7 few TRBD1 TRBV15 CATSSQGLREQYF
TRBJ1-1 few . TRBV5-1 CASSLMAIVNTEAFF
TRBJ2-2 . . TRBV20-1 CSATTANTGELFF
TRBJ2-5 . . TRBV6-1 CASNYPLDREGEETQYF
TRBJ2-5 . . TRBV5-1 CASSLARDRETQYF
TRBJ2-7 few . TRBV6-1 CASHPLLLLAGESEQYF
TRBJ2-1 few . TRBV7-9 CASSSIVSFLPFF
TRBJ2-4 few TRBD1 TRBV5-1 CASSLSGGWAKNIQYF
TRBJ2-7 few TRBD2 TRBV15 CATSRGAGGPHEQYF
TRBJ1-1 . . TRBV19 CASSMKMNTEAFF
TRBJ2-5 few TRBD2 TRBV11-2 CASSAGTSGNSGMWETQYF
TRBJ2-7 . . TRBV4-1 CASSPQRGRGGNEQYF